Described below is a single TCR beta chain sequence and its context. What it binds is unknown. A much larger clone sits a single nucleotide away, making a read error possible. The sample belongs to a study of blood T cells in healthy people across ages. Findings and caveats of the study: Possibly confounding the expanded clonotype changes was the fact that donor CMV status was unknown. A strong correlation between TCR beta diversity and naive T cell percentage was seen. In older individuals, TCR beta diversity per million T cells was lower, falling roughly linearly with age.

A J-beta primer mix and a sample-barcoded 5' primer were used in a second PCR of roughly 6 to 12 cycles. From the 5' RACE reads, TCRdb called clonotypes with MiXCR, one entry per CDR3 protein. The sample has roughly 1,700,000 distinct CDR3 sequences; 28% are singletons. Germline V gene data show CDR1 as SQVTM and CDR2 as ANQGSEA. This CDR3 is 13 amino acids long. This TCR derives from a woman in her thirties in good health. The sequencing sample was made of blood. The J gene is TRBJ2-5, the V gene TRBV29-1; tentatively, D is TRBD1 (6 bases). The last part of the DNA fits TRBJ2-1 better; the J call may be wrong. The DNA of the CDR3 is TGCAGCGTTGTGGGACAAGATGAAGAGACCCAGTTCTTC. It translates to CSVVGQDEETQFF.